This T cell receptor beta chain comes out of a study of blood T cell repertoires in COVID-19. Original handling: Estimated nucleated cell counts came from reference gene primer amplification. Using immunoSEQ multiplex PCR, the repertoire was profiled, and TCRdb retains in-frame clones only, with some absent. V, J and clone size were drawn from that table, and D and trimming were deduced from the DNA. The sample has a few hundred thousand clones; about 90% are singletons. The CDR3 sequence is 16 residues long. With 0 bases removed from V and 3 bases from J, the gap between germline ends came to 13 bases. The germline V gene encodes CDR1 SGDLS and CDR2 YYNGEE.

The TCR comes from a woman aged 45-65 years with acute or convalescent COVID-19. This chain joins TRBV9 and TRBJ1-3, with D possibly TRBD1 on 5 matching bases. Sequences were obtained from peripheral blood. In DNA, the CDR3 is TGTGCCAGCAGCGTAGACACAGGTCTCCTTGGAAACACCATATATTTT. Translating it yields CASSVDTGLLGNTIYF.